The rows below give T cell receptor beta chains drawn from one sample of a study of CD8 T cells in ankylosing spondylitis. TCRdb re-called the 5' RACE reads with MiXCR, one entry per CDR3 protein. The table includes fewer than 200,000 distinct CDR3 sequences, around a sixth detected once. Sequenced: blood, either unsorted or a sorted T cell fraction (not recorded which). These receptors all come from a male donor aged 10-29 years with ankylosing spondylitis or in good health (not recorded which). Both conserved end residues are part of each CDR3. D genes are given only for firm matches. Size values are once, few and many counts, or a class for expanded clones, and some rows have none.

TGTGCCAGCTCACCAACGGGAGAGGAAGAGACCCAGTACTTC | CASSPTGEEETQYF | TRBV18 | many | TRBJ2-5 | NA
TGTGCCAGCAGCCGGACGAGGACCTCCTACAATGAGCAGTTCTTC | CASSRTRTSYNEQFF | TRBV7-8 | many | TRBJ2-1 | NA
TGTGCCAGCAGAATACATATGGGGCCAGCCGGAACCAATGAGCAGTTCTTC | CASRIHMGPAGTNEQFF | TRBV6-5 | many | TRBJ2-1 | NA
TGTGCCAGCAGCGAAGGGACTAGCGGTGAGACCCAGTACTTC | CASSEGTSGETQYF | TRBV6-5 | many | TRBJ2-5 | TRBD2
TGCAGTGCTAGATCCACAGTCAAAGATACGCAGTATTTT | CSARSTVKDTQYF | TRBV20-1 | many | TRBJ2-3 | NA
TGCAGTGCTAGTCGAGACTCTGAGCAGTTCTTC | CSASRDSEQFF | TRBV20-1 | NA | TRBJ2-1 | NA
TGTGCCATCAGCACCGGGAGCCCTAGCACAGATACGCAGTATTTT | CAISTGSPSTDTQYF | TRBV10-3 | many | TRBJ2-3 | NA
TGTGCCAGCAGTCTGGGACTAGCGGGGAAAAACATTCAGTACTTC | CASSLGLAGKNIQYF | TRBV6-2/TRBV6-3 | NA | TRBJ2-4 | TRBD2
TGTGCCAGCAGCTCAGGACCCCCAACTAGCGGGAGAGGCAATGAGCAGTTCTTC | CASSSGPPTSGRGNEQFF | TRBV7-9 | many | TRBJ2-1 | TRBD2
TGTGCCAGCAGTGAAGCCCGAGGACAGGGGTCAGATACGCAGTATTTT | CASSEARGQGSDTQYF | TRBV2 | many | TRBJ2-3 | TRBD1
TGCAGTGCCCTGGACAGGAACACCGGGGAGCTGTTTTTT | CSALDRNTGELFF | TRBV20-1 | few | TRBJ2-2 | NA
TGTGCCACCAGCGGGACTAGCGTGGGGAATGAGCAGTTCTTC | CATSGTSVGNEQFF | TRBV24-1 | many | TRBJ2-1 | TRBD2
TGTGCCAGTCGATATGGAGGTGGTGGGGAAGCTTTCTTT | CASRYGGGGEAFF | TRBV19 | many | TRBJ1-1 | NA
TGTGCCAGCAGCCAAACGACTCAGCGAGAGACCCAGTACTTC | CASSQTTQRETQYF | TRBV4-2 | many | TRBJ2-5 | NA
TGCAGTGCTAGAGAAGGGACTAGCGGGAGATTTAATGAGCAGTTCTTC | CSAREGTSGRFNEQFF | TRBV20-1 | many | TRBJ2-1 | TRBD2
TGTGCCAGCAGCTTAAACGGGGGATACGAGCAGTACTTC | CASSLNGGYEQYF | TRBV7-9 | many | TRBJ2-7 | NA
TGTGCCAGCAGTTTCCGGCGCGAGCAGTACTTC | CASSFRREQYF | TRBV27 | NA | TRBJ2-7 | NA
TGTGCCAGCAGTGCCGCCGGGACTAGCGGGCTCAATGAGCAGTTCTTC | CASSAAGTSGLNEQFF | TRBV25-1 | many | TRBJ2-1 | TRBD2
TGCGCCAGCAGAGGGGGGGACTGGTCTATCAATGAGCAGTTCTTC | CASRGGDWSINEQFF | TRBV5-1 | many | TRBJ2-1 | NA
TGCAGCGTTGGGGGCTCTAACTATGGCTACACCTTC | CSVGGSNYGYTF | TRBV29-1 | many | TRBJ1-2 | NA
TGTGCCAGCAGCCCTGCTTACACCGGGGAGCTGTTTTTT | CASSPAYTGELFF | TRBV11-2 | NA | TRBJ2-2 | NA
TGTGCCAGCAGCCCCTGGGACAGCGGCTACACCTTC | CASSPWDSGYTF | TRBV12-3/TRBV12-4 | many | TRBJ1-2 | TRBD1
TGTGCCAGCAGCCACCGCACAGGGGGGATTGGGGCGTTCTACGAGCAGTACTTC | CASSHRTGGIGAFYEQYF | TRBV4-2 | many | TRBJ2-7 | TRBD1
TGTGCCAGCATGGGCCTCTCCGGGGCCAACGTCCTGACTTTC | CASMGLSGANVLTF | TRBV12-3/TRBV12-4 | many | TRBJ2-6 | NA
TGTGCCACCAGCAGAGGCCCGGAGAGCGACGAGCAGTACTTC | CATSRGPESDEQYF | TRBV15 | NA | TRBJ2-7 | NA
TGTGCCACCAACCCCGGACAGGGGAGGAGTGAGCAGTTCTTC | CATNPGQGRSEQFF | TRBV24-1 | many | TRBJ2-1 | TRBD1
TGCAGTGCTAGAGATTTCGGATTTGAGCAGTTCTTC | CSARDFGFEQFF | TRBV20-1 | many | TRBJ2-1 | NA
TGTGCCAGCAGCTCCCCGGGAGCAACCTACAATGAGCAGTTCTTC | CASSSPGATYNEQFF | TRBV7-9 | many | TRBJ2-1 | NA
TGTGCCAGCAGCTATACTAGCGGGAGTCAGCAGTTCTTC | CASSYTSGSQQFF | TRBV7-8 | few | TRBJ2-1 | TRBD2
TGCAGCGTTGAAGTTGCAGTGTCGGACAGGAATCAGCCCCAGCATTTT | CSVEVAVSDRNQPQHF | TRBV29-1 | NA | TRBJ1-5 | TRBD1
TGTGCCAGCAGATCCCCCTCCTACGAGCAGTACTTC | CASRSPSYEQYF | TRBV28 | NA | TRBJ2-7 | NA
TGCAGTGCTAGAGGTGGTGAAAAACTGTTTTTT | CSARGGEKLFF | TRBV20-1 | once | TRBJ1-4 | NA